The 25 T cell receptor beta chains below all came from one sample that was sequenced in a study of blood T cell repertoires in COVID-19. The repertoire was sequenced with immunoSEQ multiplex PCR; TCRdb's copy has only in-frame clones and lacks some. This sample has tens of thousands of clones, with about 80% found just once. Sequencing was carried out using peripheral blood. These receptors were obtained from a man older than 75 with acute or convalescent COVID-19.

This chain connects TRBV5-4 to TRBJ1-1; D is possibly TRBD1 (5 bases). Germline V gene sequence: CDR1 SGHNT, CDR2 YYREEE (reference sequence). Trimming removed 2 bases from V and 5 bases from J, with 10 bases in between. CDR3 length: 13 residues. CDR3 bases: TGTGCCAGCAGCTTTCAGAGACAGACTGAAGCTTTCTTT. It codes for CASSFQRQTEAFF.

This chain joins TRBV28 and TRBJ2-1; TRBD2 aligns across 8 bases. The CDR3 is 15 residues long. Germline V gene sequence: CDR1 MDHEN, CDR2 SYDVKM. The V gene end was trimmed by 1 base and the J gene end by 7 bases; junction bases not matched to a gene: 6. The CDR3 nucleotides are TGTGCCAGCAGTTTATCGAGCGGGAGTAGGAATGAGCAGTTCTTC. This codes for CASSLSSGSRNEQFF.

The chain uses TRBV7-8 and TRBJ2-5; 8 nucleotides align to TRBD1. V was clipped by 1 base and J by 4 bases; unmatched bases: 8. Germline V gene lookup returns CDR1 SGHVS and CDR2 FQNEAQ. CDR3 size: 16 residues. In nucleotides, the CDR3 is TGTGCCAGCAGCTTAGGAGGGGGGACAGGAGGAGAGACCCAGTACTTC. As protein: CASSLGGGTGGETQYF. The complete variable domain, with remaining parts taken from reference TRBV7-8 and TRBJ2-5, reads GAGVSQSPRYKVAKRGQDVALRCDPISGHVSLFWYQQALGQGPEFLTYFQNEAQLDKSGLPSDRFFAERPEGSVSTLKIQRTQQEDSAVYLCASSLGGGTGGETQYFGPGTRLLVL.

The chain is built from TRBV18 and TRBJ2-1; 13 bases map to TRBD2. CDR3 length: 16 amino acids. Germline assignment: CDR1 KGHSH and CDR2 LQKENI. Trimming took 0 bases from V and 10 from J; bases not matched to a gene: 6. CDR3 residues: CASSPPGLAGVVEQFF. CDR3 DNA sequence: TGTGCCAGCTCACCACCCGGACTAGCGGGAGTAGTCGAGCAGTTCTTC.

The V and J genes are TRBV27 and TRBJ1-5, with 8 nucleotides matching TRBD1. Trimming cost V 5 bases and J 4 bases; bases outside gene matches: 7. CDR1 is MNHEY and CDR2 is SMNVEV in the germline V gene (reference sequence). This CDR3 region has 15 residues. The CDR3 loop reads CASSPNRGANQPQHF. The CDR3 DNA reads TGTGCCAGCAGTCCTAACAGGGGGGCGAATCAGCCCCAGCATTTT.

A single count supports this clone. The CDR3 loop is CASSLERYNNEQFF. CDR3 nucleotides: TGTGCCAGCAGCTTAGAGCGATACAACAATGAGCAGTTCTTC. V usage is TRBV7-8 and J usage is TRBJ2-1; D unclear. This CDR3 has 14 residues. Germline assignment: CDR1 SGHVS and CDR2 FQNEAQ. V shed 1 base and J shed 5 bases, with 9 bases lying between them.

CDR3 sequence: CASKQGNQPQHF. Here the CDR3 DNA reads TGTGCCAGTAAACAGGGGAATCAGCCCCAGCATTTT. The chain joins TRBV19 to TRBJ1-5; 7 nucleotides align to TRBD1. Losses at the gene ends were 7 bases for V and 4 bases for J; bases not matched to a gene: 1. This CDR3 has 12 residues. The germline V gene encodes CDR1 LNHDA and CDR2 SQIVND (reference sequence).

The chain recombines TRBV28 with TRBJ1-2; D might be TRBD1 (5 bases). V lost 6 bases, J lost 8 bases, and 22 bases lay in between. CDR3 length: 15 amino acids. The germline CDR1 and CDR2 sequences are MDHEN and SYDVKM. This CDR3 is CASSSSLGLGWGYTF. The CDR3 DNA sequence: TGTGCCAGCAGCTCGAGCCTGGGGCTGGGCTGGGGCTACACCTTC.

The chain is built from TRBV5-6 and TRBJ2-5; 12 bases are shared with TRBD2. The CDR3 consists of 17 residues. Trimming took 1 base from V and 4 from J; bases not matched to a gene: 8. CDR1 and CDR2 from the germline V gene are SGHDT and YYEEEE. The DNA for the CDR3 is TGTGCCAGCAGCTTGAGGACTAGCGGGATGAGGCGAGAGACCCAGTACTTC. Its translation: CASSLRTSGMRRETQYF.

V usage is TRBV7-3 and J usage is TRBJ2-2; no firm D call. Germline V CDR1 and CDR2: SGHTA, FQGTGA. The V gene lost 2 bases and the J gene lost 5 bases, with 6 bases spanning the gap. The CDR3 runs 13 residues. CDR3 region: CASSLLGTGELFF. CDR3 in DNA: TGTGCCAGCAGCTTACTCGGGACCGGGGAGCTGTTTTTT. The whole variable domain, remainder taken from reference TRBV7-3 and TRBJ2-2, is GAGVSQTPSNKVTEKGKYVELRCDPISGHTALYWYRQSLGQGPEFLIYFQGTGAADDSGLPNDRFFAVRPEGSVSTLKIQRTERGDSAVYLCASSLLGTGELFFGEGSRLTVL.

V is TRBV21-1 and J is TRBJ2-7; the D call TRBD1 from the table was never checked on the DNA. TRBV21-1 is annotated as a pseudogene. The CDR3 loop spans 20 amino acids. CDR3 loop: CASSQPRGTGFFQGSYEQYF. As DNA, the CDR3 is TGTGCCAGCAGCCAACCCAGAGGGACAGGGTTCTTCCAGGGCTCCTACGAGCAGTACTTC.

This chain connects TRBV3-1 (or the pseudogene TRBV3-2) to TRBJ1-5; D uncertain. With 1 base removed from V and 3 bases from J, the gap between germline ends came to 10 bases. The CDR3 is made up of 15 amino acids. Germline V lookup: CDR1 LGHDT, CDR2 YNNKEL (reference sequence). DNA of the CDR3: TGTGCCAGCAGCCAAGGGGCCGGGGTCAATCAGCCCCAGCATTTT. Translation: CASSQGAGVNQPQHF.

The genes are TRBV29-1 and TRBJ2-7; 10 positions agree with TRBD1. Germline-derived CDR1 and CDR2 are SQVTM and ANQGSEA. J was trimmed by 6 bases and V by 6 bases; bases with no gene match: 8. The CDR3 spans 13 residues. The CDR3 DNA follows: TGCAGCGTCGGGACAGGGGACCTGATCGAGCAGTACTTC. Encoded protein: CSVGTGDLIEQYF.

This chain links TRBV6-6 with TRBJ2-5, with 9 bases aligning to TRBD2. The CDR3 sequence is 16 residues long. V lost 0 bases, J lost 2 bases, and 4 bases stayed unmatched. The V gene's germline CDR1 is MNHNY and CDR2 SVGAGI (reference sequence). The CDR3 DNA sequence: TGTGCCAGCAGTTACTCGCTAGCGGGGACTCAAGAGACCCAGTACTTC. Translating it yields CASSYSLAGTQETQYF.

The V call is TRBV19, the J call TRBJ2-1; 7 positions agree with TRBD1. This CDR3 spans 19 amino acids. Germline trimming cut 3 bases from V and 0 bases from J; bases unmatched to any gene: 14. Germline values: CDR1 LNHDA, CDR2 SQIVND (reference sequence). As DNA, the CDR3 is TGTGCCAGTAGTATTGGGACAGTATTATTACGGAGCTCCTACAATGAGCAGTTCTTC. Residues: CASSIGTVLLRSSYNEQFF.

The DNA of the CDR3 is TGTGCCAGTAGCCGGGACAGATCCTACAATGAGCAGTTCTTC. This codes for CASSRDRSYNEQFF. The gene calls are TRBV19 and TRBJ2-1; 7 bases align to TRBD1. V gave up 6 bases and J gave up 1 base; unmatched junction bases: 3. From germline, CDR1 is LNHDA and CDR2 SQIVND (reference sequence). This CDR3 has 14 amino acids.

This clone was detected a few times. The chain combines TRBV18 with TRBJ1-1; perhaps TRBD1 as D (6 bases). The V gene's germline CDR1 is KGHSH and CDR2 LQKENI. CDR3 length: 13 residues. V was trimmed by 4 bases and J by 1 base, leaving 7 bases between them. This CDR3 is CASSRGQNTEAFF. The CDR3 DNA reads TGTGCCAGCTCACGGGGACAGAACACTGAAGCTTTCTTT.

The CDR3 loop reads CASSVTFNFGEETQYF. DNA of the CDR3: TGTGCCAGCAGCGTAACGTTTAATTTCGGGGAAGAGACCCAGTACTTC. V usage is TRBV9 and J usage is TRBJ2-5; TRBD2 is a possible D gene (5 bases). Per germline, CDR1 SGDLS and CDR2 YYNGEE. The V end lost 1 base, the J end lost 3 bases, and 16 bases lay between the germline ends. This CDR3 region has 16 residues.

The CDR3 spells CASSLTGGSPYNSPLHF. DNA of the CDR3: TGTGCCAGCTCCCTGACAGGGGGCTCGCCCTATAATTCACCCCTCCACTTT. The chain carries TRBV18 and TRBJ1-6; TRBD1 matches 10 bases. Germline CDR1 reads KGHSH; CDR2 reads LQKENI. CDR3 length: 17 amino acids. V trimming: 6 bases; J trimming: 2 bases; junction bases outside the gene matches: 7.

This chain links TRBV3-1 (or the pseudogene TRBV3-2) with TRBJ2-7, with D tentatively TRBD2 (5 bases). This CDR3 has 12 amino acids. Trimming cost V 7 bases and J 3 bases, with 10 bases left between them. Germline CDR1 and CDR2: LGHDT and YNNKEL (reference sequence). The CDR3 protein is CASTSRGYEQYF. The CDR3 DNA reads TGTGCCAGCACCTCTCGGGGCTACGAGCAGTACTTC.

In its sample, this clone was seen once. J is TRBJ2-5 and V is TRBV7-2, with 9 positions matching TRBD1. J was trimmed by 5 bases and V by 5 bases; bases with no gene match: 9. Germline V CDR1 and CDR2: SGHTA, FQGNSA. The CDR3 runs to 15 residues. CDR3 region: CASSLLWTGVETQYF. CDR3 sequence (DNA): TGTGCCAGCAGCCTACTCTGGACAGGGGTTGAGACCCAGTACTTC.

The J gene is TRBJ2-1, the V gene TRBV11-3; TRBD1 agrees at 7 bases. Trimming removed 5 bases from V and 3 bases from J; junction bases left unmatched: 7. Germline CDR1 is SGHNT and CDR2 is YENEEA. The CDR3 spans 15 residues. The CDR3 loop is CASSLSRDSYNEQFF. Written as DNA, the CDR3 is TGTGCCAGCAGCCTCTCACGGGACAGCTACAATGAGCAGTTCTTC.

The genes are TRBV19 and TRBJ2-7, with TRBD2 as a possible D gene (7 bases). Germline-derived CDR1 and CDR2 are LNHDA and SQIVND (reference sequence). Trimming pared 8 bases from V and 0 bases from J, leaving 17 bases between. The CDR3 runs 15 residues. CDR3 bases: TGTGCCAGTGGAGGGGGAGGGGCGACCTCCTACGAGCAGTACTTC. Translating gives CASGGGGATSYEQYF.

V usage is TRBV18 and J usage is TRBJ1-3, with a possible D match to TRBD1 (5 bases). Germline V CDR1 and CDR2: KGHSH, LQKENI. CDR3 length: 14 residues. Deletions cut 4 bases from V and 1 base from J, with 8 bases between. DNA for the CDR3: TGTGCCAGCTCACAACAGGATTCTGGAAACACCATATATTTT. The encoded protein is CASSQQDSGNTIYF.

CDR3 nucleotides: TGTGCCAGCAGCCTCGTGCCGGGACAGGGCTTGGAGACCCAGTACTTC. Translating gives CASSLVPGQGLETQYF. This sequence joins TRBV5-6 and TRBJ2-5; TRBD1 agrees at 9 bases. V shed 4 bases and J 5 bases; nucleotides not matched to a gene: 12. CDR3 length: 16 amino acids. CDR1 is SGHDT, CDR2 YYEEEE, per germline.